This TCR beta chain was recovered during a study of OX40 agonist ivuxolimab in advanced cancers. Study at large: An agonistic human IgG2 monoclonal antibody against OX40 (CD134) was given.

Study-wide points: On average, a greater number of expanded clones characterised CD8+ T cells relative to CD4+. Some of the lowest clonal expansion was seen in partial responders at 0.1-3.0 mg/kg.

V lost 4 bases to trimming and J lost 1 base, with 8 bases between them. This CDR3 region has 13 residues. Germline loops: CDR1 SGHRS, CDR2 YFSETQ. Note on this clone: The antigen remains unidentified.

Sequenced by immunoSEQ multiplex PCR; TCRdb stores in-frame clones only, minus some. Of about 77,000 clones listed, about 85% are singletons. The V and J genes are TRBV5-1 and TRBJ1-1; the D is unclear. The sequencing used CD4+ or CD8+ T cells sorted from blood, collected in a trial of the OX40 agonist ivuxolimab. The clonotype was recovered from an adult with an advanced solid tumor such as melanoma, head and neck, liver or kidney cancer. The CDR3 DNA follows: TGCGCCAGCAGCAACGAGGGGAACACTGAAGCTTTCTTT. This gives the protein CASSNEGNTEAFF. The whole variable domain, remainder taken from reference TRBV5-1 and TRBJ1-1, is KAGVTQTPRYLIKTRGQQVTLSCSPISGHRSVSWYQQTPGQGLQFLFEYFSETQRNKGNFPGRFSGRQFSNSRSEMNVSTLELGDSALYLCASSNEGNTEAFFGQGTRLTVV.